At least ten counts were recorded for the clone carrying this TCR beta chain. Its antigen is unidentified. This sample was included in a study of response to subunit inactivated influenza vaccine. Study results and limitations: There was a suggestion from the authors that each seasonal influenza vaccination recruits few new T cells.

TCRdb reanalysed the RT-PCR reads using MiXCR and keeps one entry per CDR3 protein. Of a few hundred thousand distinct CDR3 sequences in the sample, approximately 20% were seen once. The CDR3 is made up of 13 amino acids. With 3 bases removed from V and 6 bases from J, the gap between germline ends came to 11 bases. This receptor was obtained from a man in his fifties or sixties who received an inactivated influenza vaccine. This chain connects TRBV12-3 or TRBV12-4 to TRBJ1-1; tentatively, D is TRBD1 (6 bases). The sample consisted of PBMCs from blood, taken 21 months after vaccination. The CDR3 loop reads CASSLGGRAEAFF. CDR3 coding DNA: TGTGCCAGCAGTTTGGGGGGGCGGGCTGAAGCTTTCTTT.